Below, one TCR beta chain is given with its context. In the original analysis: Amplification with reference gene primers provided the estimates of nucleated cell counts. This table comes from immunoSEQ multiplex PCR, and its TCRdb copy is limited to in-frame clones, with some not included. The V and J calls and clone size come from that table; D and trimming were worked out from the DNA. The table lists 85,000 to 95,000 clones, approximately 75% of them singletons. The sample is drawn from a study of blood T cell repertoires in COVID-19. Material: peripheral blood. The clonotype originates from a woman aged 80 or over with acute or convalescent COVID-19.

CDR3 DNA sequence: TGTGCCAGCAGGGGCACAGGGTACACTGAAGCTTTCTTT. Its translation is CASRGTGYTEAFF. The chain carries TRBV12-3 or TRBV12-4 and TRBJ1-1, with a tentative D call TRBD1 (6 bases). V was trimmed by 6 bases and J by 3 bases, leaving 11 bases between them. The CDR3 is 13 amino acids.